In its sample, the clone carrying this T cell receptor beta chain was seen many times. Its antigen is unknown. CDR3 length: 13 residues. V was cut by 5 bases and J by 0 bases, with 7 bases left in between. The germline gives CDR1 MNHNS, CDR2 SASEGT. The data were obtained in a study of early T cells in non-severe SARS-CoV-2 infection. Across the study: RNA in bulk from unsorted whole blood was sequenced, and chains were unpaired. Study-wide findings and caveats: VDJdb matching favored anti-spike CD8 responses, missing private and CD4 specificities.

Researchers attached unique molecular identifiers to individual cDNA molecules. MiXCR, run by TCRdb on the 5' RACE reads, gives a single entry per CDR3 protein. Of over 50,000 distinct CDR3 sequences in the sample, almost 9.5% are singletons; the top ten hold over 0.95%. This TCR came from an adult who was a healthcare worker with PCR-confirmed SARS-CoV-2 infection or an uninfected control (not recorded which). Specimen: whole blood. The chain recombines TRBV6-1 with TRBJ1-1; D uncertain. CDR3 nucleotides: TGTGCCAGCAGTATGACAATGAACACTGAAGCTTTCTTT. Its translation is CASSMTMNTEAFF.